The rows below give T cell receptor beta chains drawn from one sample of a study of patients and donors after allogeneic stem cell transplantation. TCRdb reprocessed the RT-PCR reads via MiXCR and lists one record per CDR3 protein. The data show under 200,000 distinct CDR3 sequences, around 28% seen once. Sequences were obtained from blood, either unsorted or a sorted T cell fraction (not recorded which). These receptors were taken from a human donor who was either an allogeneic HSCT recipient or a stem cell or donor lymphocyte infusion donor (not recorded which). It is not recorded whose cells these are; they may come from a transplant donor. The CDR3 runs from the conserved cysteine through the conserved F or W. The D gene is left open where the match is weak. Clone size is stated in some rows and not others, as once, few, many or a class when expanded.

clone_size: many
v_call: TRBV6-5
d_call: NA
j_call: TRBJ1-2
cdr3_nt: TGTGCCAGCAGTCCTCAGGGGACCTATGGCTACACCTTC
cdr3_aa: CASSPQGTYGYTF

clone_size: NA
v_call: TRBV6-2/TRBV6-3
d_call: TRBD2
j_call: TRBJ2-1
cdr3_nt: TGTGCCAGCTGGTTAGCGGGAGCGGTCAATGAGCAGTTCTTC
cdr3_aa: CASWLAGAVNEQFF

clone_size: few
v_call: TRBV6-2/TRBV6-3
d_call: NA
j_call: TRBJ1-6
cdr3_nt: TGTGCCAGCACCGACGGCATACCCCTCCACTTT
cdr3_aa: CASTDGIPLHF

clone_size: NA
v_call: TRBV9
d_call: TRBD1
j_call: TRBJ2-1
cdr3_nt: TGTGCCAGCAGCTTCGGGACAGGTTCGACTAGGGGTTACAATGAGCAGTTCTTC
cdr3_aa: CASSFGTGSTRGYNEQFF

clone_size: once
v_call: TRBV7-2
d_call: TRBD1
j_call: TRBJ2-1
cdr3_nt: TGTGCCAGCAGCCTTACAGGGGACTCCTACAATGAGCAGTTCTTC
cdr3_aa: CASSLTGDSYNEQFF

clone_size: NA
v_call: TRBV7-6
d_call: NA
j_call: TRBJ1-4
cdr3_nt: TGTGCCAGCAGCTTGCCTAACCGGGACGCTCTTAATGAAAAACTGTTTTTT
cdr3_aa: CASSLPNRDALNEKLFF

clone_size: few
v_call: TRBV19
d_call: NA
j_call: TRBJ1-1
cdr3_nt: TGTGCCACTACAGGCGGGGGACCCCAAGCTTTCTTT
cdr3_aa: CATTGGGPQAFF

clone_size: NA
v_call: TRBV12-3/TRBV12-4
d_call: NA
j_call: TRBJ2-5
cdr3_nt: TGTGCCAGCAGTTTAGGGCAGCTGATCTACCAAGAGACCCAGTACTTC
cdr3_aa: CASSLGQLIYQETQYF

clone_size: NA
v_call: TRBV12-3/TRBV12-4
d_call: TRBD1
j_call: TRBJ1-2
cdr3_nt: TGTGCCAGCAGAGGGGACAGTCTCTATGGCTACACCTTC
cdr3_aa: CASRGDSLYGYTF

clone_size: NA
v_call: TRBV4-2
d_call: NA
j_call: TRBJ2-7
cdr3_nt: TGTGCCAGCAGCCAAGATTGGACTGGGACCTACGAGCAGTACTTC
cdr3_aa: CASSQDWTGTYEQYF

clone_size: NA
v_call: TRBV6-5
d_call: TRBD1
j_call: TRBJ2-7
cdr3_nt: TGTGCCAGCAGTTTTGGACAGGGGCCACTTACAGCCTACGAGCAGTACTTC
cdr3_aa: CASSFGQGPLTAYEQYF

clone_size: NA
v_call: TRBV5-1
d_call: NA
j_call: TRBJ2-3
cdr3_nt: TGCGCCAGCAGCTTGGAGGGAGCTACGCAGTATTTT
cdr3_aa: CASSLEGATQYF

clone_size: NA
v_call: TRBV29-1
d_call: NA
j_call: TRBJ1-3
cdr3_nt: TGCAGCGCGTGGACAGTCTCTGGAAACACCATATATTTT
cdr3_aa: CSAWTVSGNTIYF

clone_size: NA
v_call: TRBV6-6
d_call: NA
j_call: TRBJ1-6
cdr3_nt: TGTGCCAGCACCGCGGCCCAAGAATCACCCCTCCACTTT
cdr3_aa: CASTAAQESPLHF

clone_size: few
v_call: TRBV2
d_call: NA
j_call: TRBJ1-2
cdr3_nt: TGTGCCAGCAGTGAAGCCCTGGGGGGCGGCTACACCTTC
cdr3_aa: CASSEALGGGYTF

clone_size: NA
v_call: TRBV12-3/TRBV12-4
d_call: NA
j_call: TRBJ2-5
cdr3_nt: TGTGCCAGCAGCCTGAGGGGGGAGGGGGCAATCGAAGAGACCCAGTACTTC
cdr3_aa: CASSLRGEGAIEETQYF

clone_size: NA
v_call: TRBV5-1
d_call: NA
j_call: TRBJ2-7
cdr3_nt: TGCGCCAGCAGCTTGGCGCAGGGGATCAGCTCCTACGAGCAGTACTTC
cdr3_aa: CASSLAQGISSYEQYF

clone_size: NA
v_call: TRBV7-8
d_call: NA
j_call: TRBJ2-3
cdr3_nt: TGTGCCAGCAGCTTACAAGTCTACCCAGTCGCAGATACGCAGTATTTT
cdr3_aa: CASSLQVYPVADTQYF

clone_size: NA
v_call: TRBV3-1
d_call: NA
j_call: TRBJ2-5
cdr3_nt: TGTGCCAGCAGCCAAACTTCAGGAGTAGAGACCCAGTACTTC
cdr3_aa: CASSQTSGVETQYF

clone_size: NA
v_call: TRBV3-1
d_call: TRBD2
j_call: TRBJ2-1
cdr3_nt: TGTGCCAGCAGCCGACTAGCGGGAGGCCATGAGCAGTTCTTC
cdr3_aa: CASSRLAGGHEQFF

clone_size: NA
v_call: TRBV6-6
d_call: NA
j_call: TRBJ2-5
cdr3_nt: TGTGCCAGCACGAGGCAGGTGATCGGGATACAAGAGACCCAGTACTTC
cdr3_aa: CASTRQVIGIQETQYF

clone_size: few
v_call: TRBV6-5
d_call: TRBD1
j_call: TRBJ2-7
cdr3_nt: TGTGCCAGCAGATGGGGACAGGGCCCCTACGAGCAGTACTTC
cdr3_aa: CASRWGQGPYEQYF

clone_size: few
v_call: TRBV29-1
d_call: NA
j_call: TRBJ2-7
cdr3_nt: TGCAGCGTTGTTGCCGGGGGTCTGAGCTCCTACGAGCAGTACTTC
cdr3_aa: CSVVAGGLSSYEQYF

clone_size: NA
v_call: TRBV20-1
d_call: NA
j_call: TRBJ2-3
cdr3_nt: TGCAGTGCTAGAATCCCCCAGCCCTCGACGCAGTATTTT
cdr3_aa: CSARIPQPSTQYF

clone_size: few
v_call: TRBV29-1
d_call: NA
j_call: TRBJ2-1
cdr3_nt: TGCAGCGTTGGGGACAATGAGCAGTTCTTC
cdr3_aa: CSVGDNEQFF

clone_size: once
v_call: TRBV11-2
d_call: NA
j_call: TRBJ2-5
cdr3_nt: TGTGCCAGCAGCTTATGGACTCAAGAGACCCAGTACTTC
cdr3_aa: CASSLWTQETQYF

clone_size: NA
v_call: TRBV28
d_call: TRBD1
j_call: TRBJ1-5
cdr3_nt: TGTGCCAGCAGTTCAGGACAGGGGAAGGCCCAGCATTTT
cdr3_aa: CASSSGQGKAQHF

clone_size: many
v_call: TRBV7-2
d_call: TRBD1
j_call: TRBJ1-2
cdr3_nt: TGTGCCAGCAGCTTAACAACAGGGGGCGCGTCGGGCTACACCTTC
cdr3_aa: CASSLTTGGASGYTF

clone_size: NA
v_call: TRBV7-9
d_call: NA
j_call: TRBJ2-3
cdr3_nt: TGTGCCAGCAGCACCACGGGCGGGCCAGTAGATACGCAGTATTTT
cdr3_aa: CASSTTGGPVDTQYF

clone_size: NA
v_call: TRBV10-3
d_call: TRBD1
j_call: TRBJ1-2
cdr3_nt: TGTGCCATCACGGACAGGGGGCTGGATGGCTACACCTTC
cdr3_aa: CAITDRGLDGYTF

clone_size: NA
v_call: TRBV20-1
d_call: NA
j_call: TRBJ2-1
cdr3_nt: TGCAGTGCTAGAGCGGGGGCCTACAATGAGCAGTTCTTC
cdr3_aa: CSARAGAYNEQFF

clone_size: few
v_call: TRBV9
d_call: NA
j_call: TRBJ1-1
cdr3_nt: TGTGCCAGCAGCTCAGACGGGGCGAACACTGAAGCTTTCTTT
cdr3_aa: CASSSDGANTEAFF

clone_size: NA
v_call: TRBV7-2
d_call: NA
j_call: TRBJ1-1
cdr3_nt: TGTGCCAGCAGCCCCCACCGGGACGGAAACACTGAAGCTTTCTTT
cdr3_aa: CASSPHRDGNTEAFF

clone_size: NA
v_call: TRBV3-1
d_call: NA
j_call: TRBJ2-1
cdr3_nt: TGTGCCAGCAGCCAAGCGAGACTAGTCAACAATGAGCAGTTCTTC
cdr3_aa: CASSQARLVNNEQFF

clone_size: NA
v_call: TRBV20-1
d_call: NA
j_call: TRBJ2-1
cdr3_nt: TGCAGTGCCCTTTACCTCCGGGACTTCTACAATGAGCAGTTCTTC
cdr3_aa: CSALYLRDFYNEQFF

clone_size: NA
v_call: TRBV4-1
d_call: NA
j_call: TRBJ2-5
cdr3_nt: TGCGCCAGCAGCCAGTCCGAAGAGACCCAGTACTTC
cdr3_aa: CASSQSEETQYF

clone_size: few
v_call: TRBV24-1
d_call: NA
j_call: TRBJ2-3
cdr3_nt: TGTGCCACCAGTGCTGACGCCCCAGATACGCAGTATTTT
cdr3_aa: CATSADAPDTQYF

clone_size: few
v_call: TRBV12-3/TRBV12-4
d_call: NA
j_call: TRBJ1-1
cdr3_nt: TGTGCCAGCAGTTTAGACGCAGGAGCAGCTTTCTTT
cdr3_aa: CASSLDAGAAFF

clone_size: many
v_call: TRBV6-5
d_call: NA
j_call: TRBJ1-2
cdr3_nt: TGTGCCAGCAGTTCCTTACGTGGACAATTCTATGGCTACACCTTC
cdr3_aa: CASSSLRGQFYGYTF

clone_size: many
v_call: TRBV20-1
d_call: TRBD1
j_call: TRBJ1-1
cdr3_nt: TGCAGTGCTAGGGGGGACAGGGGAAGGACTGAAGCTTTCTTT
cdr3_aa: CSARGDRGRTEAFF

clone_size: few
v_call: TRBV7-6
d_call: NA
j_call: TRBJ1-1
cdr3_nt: TGTGCCAGCAGCGAATTACCGGTGGGCACTGAAGCTTTCTTT
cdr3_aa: CASSELPVGTEAFF

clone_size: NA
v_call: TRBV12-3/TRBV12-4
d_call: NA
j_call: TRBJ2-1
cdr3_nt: TGTGCCAGCAGTTTAGGAGAGGCCAATGAGCAGTTCTTC
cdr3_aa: CASSLGEANEQFF

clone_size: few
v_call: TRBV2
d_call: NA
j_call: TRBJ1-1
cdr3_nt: TGTGCCAGCCGGGTTAGTAACACTGAAGCTTTCTTT
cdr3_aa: CASRVSNTEAFF

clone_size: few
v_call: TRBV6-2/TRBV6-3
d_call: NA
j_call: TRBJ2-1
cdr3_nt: TGTGCCAGCAGTTACCCGCCAGGGATACCGTTAACAAATGAGCAGTTCTTC
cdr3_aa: CASSYPPGIPLTNEQFF

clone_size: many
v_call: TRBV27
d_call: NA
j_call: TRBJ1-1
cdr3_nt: TGTGCCAGCAGTTTAGACAGGCGCACTGAAGCTTTCTTT
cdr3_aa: CASSLDRRTEAFF

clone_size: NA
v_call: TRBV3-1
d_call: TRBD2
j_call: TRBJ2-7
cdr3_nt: TGTGCCAGCAGCCAAGGGCTAGCGGGAGTGGTAACCTACGAGCAGTACTTC
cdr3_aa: CASSQGLAGVVTYEQYF

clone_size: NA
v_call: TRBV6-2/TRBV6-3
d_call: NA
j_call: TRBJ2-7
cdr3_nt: TGTGCCAGCAGTTACTCGAATCTAGCTTCCGAGCAGTACTTC
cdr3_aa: CASSYSNLASEQYF

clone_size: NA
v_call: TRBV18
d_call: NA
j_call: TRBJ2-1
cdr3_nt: TGTGCCAGCGCGATGTCAGGGGCATCCTACAATGAGCAGTTCTTC
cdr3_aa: CASAMSGASYNEQFF